This passage covers 25 T cell receptor beta chains from one sample sequenced in a study of cytomegalovirus exposure and HLA in healthy donors. In the PCR, 60 Vbeta and 13 Jbeta primers were used. Measured with immunoSEQ multiplex PCR; TCRdb has only the in-frame clones, and not every one. In the table there are around 89,000 clones, roughly 80% of which are singletons. The sequenced sample was PBMCs. The source is a girl aged 2-10 years in good health and CMV-seropositive.

The chain recombines TRBV28 with TRBJ2-7; TRBD2 matches at 7 bases. The CDR3 is made up of 13 amino acids. The V gene end was trimmed by 7 bases and the J gene end by 3 bases; junction bases not matched to a gene: 6. Germline CDR1 and CDR2: MDHEN and SYDVKM. CDR3 coding DNA: TGTGCCAGCACACTAGCGTCGGGCTACGAGCAGTACTTC. This translates into CASTLASGYEQYF.

The chain recombines TRBV9 with TRBJ2-1; D unclear. Trimming pared 0 bases from V and 8 bases from J, leaving 12 bases between. CDR1 SGDLS and CDR2 YYNGEE come from the germline V gene. This CDR3 contains 14 residues. CDR3: CASSVEAGQYEQFF. DNA for the CDR3: TGTGCCAGCAGCGTAGAGGCAGGCCAATATGAGCAGTTCTTC.

This clone showed up just once. The rearrangement joins TRBV5-1 to TRBJ2-3; TRBD2 might be the D (6 bases). V was shortened by 10 bases and J by 0 bases, with 15 bases between the two germline ends. Germline-derived CDR1 and CDR2 are SGHRS and YFSETQ. The CDR3 extends over 14 amino acids. Here the CDR3 DNA reads TGCGCCTCCACTTGGGGGGAGAGCACAGATACGCAGTATTTT. Translation gives CASTWGESTDTQYF.

This chain connects TRBV7-3 to TRBJ2-1; 7 bases match TRBD2. Trimming removed 8 bases from V and 16 bases from J; junction bases left unmatched: 8. The CDR3 contains 10 residues. Germline lookup yields CDR1 SGHTA and CDR2 FQGTGA. CDR3 sequence reads: CASGKLASFF. The CDR3 region has the DNA TGTGCCAGCGGTAAACTAGCGTCTTTCTTC.

The genes are TRBV30 and TRBJ2-1; 8 bases fit TRBD2. This CDR3 is 13 amino acids long. The J segment lost 8 bases and the V segment lost 8 bases, leaving 11 bases of the junction unmatched. Germline values: CDR1 GTSNPN, CDR2 SVGIG (reference sequence). CDR3 loop: CARVGGAGDEQFF. CDR3 DNA sequence: TGTGCCAGGGTAGGGGGAGCGGGGGATGAGCAGTTCTTC.

This clone has only a few counts. This rearrangement joins TRBV19 to TRBJ1-1; D possibly corresponds to TRBD1 (6 bases). Trimming pared 11 bases from V and 1 base from J, leaving 11 bases between. Germline V gene sequence: CDR1 LNHDA, CDR2 SQIVND (reference sequence). CDR3 size: 12 residues. The DNA of the CDR3 is TGTGCCGTTGGACAGCAGAACACTGAAGCTTTCTTT. Translation gives CAVGQQNTEAFF. Full variable domain (missing parts from reference TRBV19 and TRBJ1-1): DGGITQSPKYLFRKEGQNVTLSCEQNLNHDAMYWYRQDPGQGLRLIYYSQIVNDFQKGDIAEGYSVSREKKESFPLTVTSAQKNPTAFYLCAVGQQNTEAFFGQGTRLTVV.

This clone occurred once. This rearrangement joins TRBV29-1 to TRBJ1-2, with D possibly matching TRBD1 (5 bases). Trimming pared 6 bases from V and 7 bases from J, leaving 15 bases between. CDR1 and CDR2 (germline): SQVTM, ANQGSEA. The CDR3 runs 12 residues. The chain's CDR3 is CSVESGRAGYTF. In DNA, the CDR3 is TGCAGCGTGGAGTCAGGGAGGGCTGGCTACACCTTC.

The chain combines TRBV27 with TRBJ2-7; possible D gene TRBD2, 5 bases. The CDR3 has 12 amino acids. Trimming stripped 10 bases from V and 4 bases from J, with 14 bases between. The germline CDR1 and CDR2 sequences are MNHEY and SMNVEV (reference sequence). CDR3 bases: TGTGCCACCCGTGCGGGCAGATACGAGCAGTACTTC. Translated, it gives CATRAGRYEQYF.

The rearrangement joins TRBV9 to TRBJ2-7, with 10 nucleotides matching TRBD1. Germline V gene sequence: CDR1 SGDLS, CDR2 YYNGEE. The V and J ends lost 3 bases and 6 bases, in that order; junction bases with no gene match: 12. The CDR3 contains 16 residues. The CDR3, as DNA: TGTGCCAGCAGCGGACTGACGGGGGGGACAGGGGTCGAGCAGTACTTC. This sequence encodes CASSGLTGGTGVEQYF. Full variable domain (outside the CDR3, taken from reference TRBV9 and TRBJ2-7): DSGVTQTPKHLITATGQRVTLRCSPRSGDLSVYWYQQSLDQGLQFLIQYYNGEERAKGNILERFSAQQFPDLHSELNLSSLELGDSALYFCASSGLTGGTGVEQYFGPGTRLTVT.

The chain uses TRBV10-2 and TRBJ1-5; D is possibly TRBD1 (6 bases). This CDR3 has 15 residues. Germline V lookup: CDR1 WSHSY, CDR2 SAAADI. Deletions cut 6 bases from V and 5 bases from J, with 17 bases between. The CDR3 DNA sequence: TGCGCCAGCAGGCCGGGCGGACAGCCCCATCAGCCCCAGCATTTT. Amino acids: CASRPGGQPHQPQHF.

The chain joins TRBV5-4 to TRBJ2-5; possible D gene TRBD2, 5 bases. The CDR3 extends over 15 amino acids. Germline loops: CDR1 SGHNT, CDR2 YYREEE (reference sequence). Trimming took 0 bases from V and 5 from J, leaving 14 bases between them. The CDR3 DNA follows: TGTGCCAGCAGCTTGGAAGCGGCCAGTACGGAGACCCAGTACTTC. Translating gives CASSLEAASTETQYF.

This clone was seen just once. The rearrangement links TRBV27 to TRBJ2-7; D remains unclear. The germline gives CDR1 MNHEY, CDR2 SMNVEV (reference sequence). Trimming pared 2 bases from V and 4 bases from J, leaving 12 bases between. The CDR3 has 14 residues. CDR3 protein: CASSLEADSYEQYF. CDR3 nucleotides: TGTGCCAGCAGTTTAGAGGCAGACTCATACGAGCAGTACTTC.

The CDR3 loop reads CASSSPGTDRNTEAFF. Here the CDR3 DNA reads TGCGCCAGCAGCTCCCCAGGGACAGACAGGAACACTGAAGCTTTCTTT. The J gene is TRBJ1-1, the V gene TRBV5-1; 7 nucleotides line up with TRBD1. Germline CDR1 SGHRS, CDR2 YFSETQ. V lost 3 bases and J lost 1; bases outside the gene matches: 9. The CDR3 is made up of 16 amino acids.

The CDR3 region is CASSRAGTSTTQYF. As DNA, the CDR3 is TGTGCCAGCAGTCGAGCCGGGACTAGCACTACGCAGTATTTT. This chain uses TRBV28 with TRBJ2-3; 9 bases line up with TRBD2. CDR3 size: 14 residues. With V trimmed by 5 bases and J by 8 bases, 8 bases remained unmatched. The V gene's germline CDR1 is MDHEN and CDR2 SYDVKM.

V and J are TRBV6-6 and TRBJ2-3; D is unclear. V lost 2 bases and J 2 bases, leaving 8 bases between the germline ends. Germline V gene lookup returns CDR1 MNHNY and CDR2 SVGAGI (reference sequence). The CDR3 totals 14 residues. The DNA of the CDR3 is TGTGCCAGCAGTTACCCCGGGTCCACAGATACGCAGTATTTT. This sequence encodes CASSYPGSTDTQYF.

The V gene is TRBV15, the J gene TRBJ2-7, with TRBD2 matching over 16 bases. This CDR3 is built from 15 residues. Germline V gene data show CDR1 as LNHNV and CDR2 as YYDKDF (reference sequence). After removal of 5 bases from V and 4 bases from J, the junction contained 2 bases not matched to a gene. The CDR3, as DNA: TGTGCCACCAGCGGGACTAGCGGGAGGGGTTACGAGCAGTACTTC. It is translated as CATSGTSGRGYEQYF. Together with reference TRBV15 and TRBJ2-7, the CDR3 gives the full variable domain: DAMVIQNPRYQVTQFGKPVTLSCSQTLNHNVMYWYQQKSSQAPKLLFHYYDKDFNNEADTPDNFQSRRPNTSFCFLDIRSPGLGDTAMYLCATSGTSGRGYEQYFGPGTRLTVT.

This clone was seen just once. The rearrangement joins TRBV9 to TRBJ2-7; 7 bases align to TRBD2. J lost 5 bases, V lost 0 bases, and 8 bases had no gene match. The germline gives CDR1 SGDLS, CDR2 YYNGEE. The CDR3 extends over 15 amino acids. CDR3 protein: CASSVDDGRAHEQYF. CDR3 bases: TGTGCCAGCAGCGTAGATGATGGGAGGGCCCACGAGCAGTACTTC.

This chain joins TRBV6-5 and TRBJ1-5; D perhaps matches TRBD1 (6 bases). Between the trimmed V and J ends, which lost 6 bases and 6 bases, there was a span of 15 bases. The CDR3 loop spans 14 amino acids. The germline V gene encodes CDR1 MNHEY and CDR2 SVGAGI. The CDR3 region has the DNA TGTGCCAGCAGCTCAACAGGGATGTCTCAGCCCCAGCATTTT. Protein: CASSSTGMSQPQHF.

This clone was observed a handful of times. The rearrangement uses TRBV4-1 and TRBJ1-1, with D maybe TRBD1 (6 bases). Germline V gives CDR1 MGHRA, CDR2 YSYEKL. The CDR3 runs 15 residues. V gave up 4 bases and J gave up 0 bases, with 12 bases separating them. CDR3 amino acids: CASSLGTLMNTEAFF. The CDR3 nucleotides read TGCGCCAGCAGCCTGGGGACACTCATGAACACTGAAGCTTTCTTT.

This clone was counted a single time. The V call is TRBV7-2, the J call TRBJ1-1; the D gene is possibly TRBD1 (6 bases). Germline V CDR1 and CDR2: SGHTA, FQGNSA. V was pared by 4 bases and J by 1 base, with 10 bases between. The CDR3 is made up of 14 amino acids. CDR3 residues: CASSSVDRNTEAFF. The DNA of the CDR3 is TGTGCCAGCAGCTCCGTGGACAGGAACACTGAAGCTTTCTTT. The full variable domain, in which reference TRBV7-2 and TRBJ1-1 provide the parts outside the CDR3, is GAGVSQSPSNKVTEKGKDVELRCDPISGHTALYWYRQSLGQGLEFLIYFQGNSAPDKSGLPSDRFSAERTGGSVSTLTIQRTQQEDSAVYLCASSSVDRNTEAFFGQGTRLTVV.

The J gene is TRBJ2-1, the V gene TRBV30; TRBD2 aligns across 7 bases. The CDR3 has 13 amino acids. Trimming removed 5 bases from V and 8 bases from J; junction bases left unmatched: 9. Germline assignment: CDR1 GTSNPN and CDR2 SVGIG (reference sequence). This chain's CDR3 is CAWESGTKYEQFF. For the CDR3, the DNA is TGTGCCTGGGAGAGCGGGACCAAGTATGAGCAGTTCTTC.

V usage is TRBV4-1 and J usage is TRBJ2-1; 12 nucleotides agree with TRBD2. V was pared by 2 bases and J by 5 bases, with 4 bases of the junction left unmatched. Germline V gene data show CDR1 as MGHRA and CDR2 as YSYEKL. The CDR3 is 16 amino acids. CDR3 protein: CASSQNGLAGNNEQFF. The CDR3 coding sequence is TGCGCCAGCAGCCAAAACGGACTAGCGGGGAACAATGAGCAGTTCTTC.

This clone has a handful of counts. The gene calls are TRBV14 and TRBJ1-2, with D perhaps matching TRBD1 (5 bases). This CDR3 has 14 residues. Germline values: CDR1 SGHDN, CDR2 FVKESK. V shed 0 bases and J shed 4 bases, with 9 bases lying between them. The CDR3 DNA follows: TGTGCCAGCAGCCAAGAAATGACAGTCTATGGCTACACCTTC. It encodes CASSQEMTVYGYTF. Together with reference TRBV14 and TRBJ1-2, the CDR3 gives the full variable domain: EAGVTQFPSHSVIEKGQTVTLRCDPISGHDNLYWYRRVMGKEIKFLLHFVKESKQDESGMPNNRFLAERTGGTYSTLKVQPAELEDSGVYFCASSQEMTVYGYTFGSGTRLTVV.

This clone was counted only a few times. The chain carries TRBV4-1 and TRBJ2-7; TRBD2 aligns across 11 bases. Germline CDR1 MGHRA, CDR2 YSYEKL. V lost 1 base, J lost 6 bases, and 8 bases stayed unmatched. The CDR3 is 16 amino acids. CDR3 in amino acids: CASSQVAGGPVGEQYF. CDR3 in DNA: TGCGCCAGCAGCCAAGTAGCGGGAGGGCCGGTAGGCGAGCAGTACTTC.

The rearrangement links TRBV9 to TRBJ1-2, with D uncertain. The CDR3 is 13 residues long. V dropped 0 bases and J dropped 4 bases, with 7 bases sitting between them. The V gene's germline CDR1 is SGDLS and CDR2 YYNGEE. The CDR3 here is CASSVDSLYGYTF. The CDR3 region has the DNA TGTGCCAGCAGCGTAGACAGTCTCTATGGCTACACCTTC.